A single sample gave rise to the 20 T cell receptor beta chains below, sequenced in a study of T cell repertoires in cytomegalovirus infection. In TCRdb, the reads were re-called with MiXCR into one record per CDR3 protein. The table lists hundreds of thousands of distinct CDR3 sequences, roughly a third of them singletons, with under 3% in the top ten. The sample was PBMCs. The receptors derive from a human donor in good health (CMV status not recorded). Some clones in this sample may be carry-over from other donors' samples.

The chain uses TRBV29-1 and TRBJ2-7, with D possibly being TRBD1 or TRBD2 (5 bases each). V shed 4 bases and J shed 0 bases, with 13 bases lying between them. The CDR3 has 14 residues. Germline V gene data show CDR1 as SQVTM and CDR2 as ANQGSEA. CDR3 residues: CSVARDPSSYEQYF. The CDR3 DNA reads TGCAGCGTTGCCAGGGACCCTAGCTCCTACGAGCAGTACTTC.

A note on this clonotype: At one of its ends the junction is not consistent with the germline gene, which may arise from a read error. The chain's CDR3 is CASGYSDRSIYTGELFF. CDR3 DNA sequence: TGTGCCAGCGGTTACTCGGACAGGTCCATCTACACCGGGGAGCTGTTTTTT. The chain links TRBV6-2 or TRBV6-3 to TRBJ2-2, with TRBD1 identical over 7 bases. The CDR3 is 17 residues long. From germline, CDR1 is MNHEY and CDR2 SVGEGT.

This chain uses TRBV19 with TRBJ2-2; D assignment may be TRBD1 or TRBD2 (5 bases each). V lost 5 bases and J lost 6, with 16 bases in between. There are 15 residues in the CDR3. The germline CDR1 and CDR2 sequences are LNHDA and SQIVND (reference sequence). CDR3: CASSLRGSPAGELFF. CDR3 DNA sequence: TGTGCCAGTAGTTTGAGGGGATCGCCCGCCGGGGAGCTGTTTTTT. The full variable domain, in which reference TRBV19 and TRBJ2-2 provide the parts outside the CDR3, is DGGITQSPKYLFRKEGQNVTLSCEQNLNHDAMYWYRQDPGQGLRLIYYSQIVNDFQKGDIAEGYSVSREKKESFPLTVTSAQKNPTAFYLCASSLRGSPAGELFFGEGSRLTVL.

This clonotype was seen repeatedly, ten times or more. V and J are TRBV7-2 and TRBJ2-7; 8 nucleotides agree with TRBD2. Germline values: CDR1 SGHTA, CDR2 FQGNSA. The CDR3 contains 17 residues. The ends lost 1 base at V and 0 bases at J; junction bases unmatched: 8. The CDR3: CASSLVLRSGSSYEQYF. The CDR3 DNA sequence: TGTGCCAGCAGCTTAGTCTTACGAAGCGGGAGCTCCTACGAGCAGTACTTC.

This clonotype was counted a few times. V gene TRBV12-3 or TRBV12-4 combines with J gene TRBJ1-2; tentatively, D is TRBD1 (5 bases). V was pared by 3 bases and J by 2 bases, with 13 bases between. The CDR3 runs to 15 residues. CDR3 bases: TGTGCCAGCAGTTTTTCCCAGGGAAGGAACTATGGCTACACCTTC. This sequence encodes CASSFSQGRNYGYTF.

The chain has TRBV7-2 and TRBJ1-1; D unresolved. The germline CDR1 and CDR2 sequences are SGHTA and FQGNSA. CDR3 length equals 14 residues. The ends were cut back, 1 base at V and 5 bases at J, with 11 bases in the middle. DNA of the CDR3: TGTGCCAGCAGCTTAGAGAGGATCGGGACTGAAGCTTTCTTT. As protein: CASSLERIGTEAFF. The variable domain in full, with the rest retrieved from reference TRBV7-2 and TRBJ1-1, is GAGVSQSPSNKVTEKGKDVELRCDPISGHTALYWYRQSLGQGLEFLIYFQGNSAPDKSGLPSDRFSAERTGGSVSTLTIQRTQQEDSAVYLCASSLERIGTEAFFGQGTRLTVV.

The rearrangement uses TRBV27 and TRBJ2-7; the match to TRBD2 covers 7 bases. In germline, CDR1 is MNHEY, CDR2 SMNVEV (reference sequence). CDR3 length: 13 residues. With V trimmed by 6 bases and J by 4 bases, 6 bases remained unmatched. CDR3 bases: TGTGCCAGCAGGGCCAGGGAGGGGTACGAGCAGTACTTC. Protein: CASRAREGYEQYF.

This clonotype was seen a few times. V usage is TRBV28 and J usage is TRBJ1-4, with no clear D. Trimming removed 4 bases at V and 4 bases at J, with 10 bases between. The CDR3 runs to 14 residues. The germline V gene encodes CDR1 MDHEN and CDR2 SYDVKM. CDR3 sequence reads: CASSSPTLNEKLFF. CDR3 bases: TGTGCCAGCAGTTCCCCGACACTTAATGAAAAACTGTTTTTT.

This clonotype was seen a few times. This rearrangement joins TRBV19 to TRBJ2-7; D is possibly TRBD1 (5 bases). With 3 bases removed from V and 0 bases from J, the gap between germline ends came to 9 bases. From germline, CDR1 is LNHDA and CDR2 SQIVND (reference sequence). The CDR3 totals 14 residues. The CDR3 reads CASSIEDTSYEQYF. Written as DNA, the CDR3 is TGTGCCAGTAGTATCGAGGACACCTCCTACGAGCAGTACTTC. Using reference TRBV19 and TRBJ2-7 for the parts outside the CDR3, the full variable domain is DGGITQSPKYLFRKEGQNVTLSCEQNLNHDAMYWYRQDPGQGLRLIYYSQIVNDFQKGDIAEGYSVSREKKESFPLTVTSAQKNPTAFYLCASSIEDTSYEQYFGPGTRLTVT.

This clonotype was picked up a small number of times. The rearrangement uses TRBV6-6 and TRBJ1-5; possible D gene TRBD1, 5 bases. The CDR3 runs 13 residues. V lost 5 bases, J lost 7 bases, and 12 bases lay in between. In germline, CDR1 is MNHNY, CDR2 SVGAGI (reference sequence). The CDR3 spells CASSRDQDQPQHF. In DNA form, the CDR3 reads TGTGCCAGCAGTCGGGACCAAGACCAGCCCCAGCATTTT.

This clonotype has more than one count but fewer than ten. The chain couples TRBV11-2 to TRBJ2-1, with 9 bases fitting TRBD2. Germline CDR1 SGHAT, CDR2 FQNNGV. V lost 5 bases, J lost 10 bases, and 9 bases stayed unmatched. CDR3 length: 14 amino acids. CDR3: CASSLGLALKEQFF. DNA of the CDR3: TGTGCCAGCAGCCTCGGACTAGCGCTGAAAGAGCAGTTCTTC.

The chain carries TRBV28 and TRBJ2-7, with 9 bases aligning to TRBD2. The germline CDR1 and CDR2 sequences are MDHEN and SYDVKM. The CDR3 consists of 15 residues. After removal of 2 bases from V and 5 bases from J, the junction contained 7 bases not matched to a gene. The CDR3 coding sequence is TGTGCCAGCAGTTTACGGGCGGGAGGGCCACACGAGCAGTACTTC. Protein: CASSLRAGGPHEQYF.

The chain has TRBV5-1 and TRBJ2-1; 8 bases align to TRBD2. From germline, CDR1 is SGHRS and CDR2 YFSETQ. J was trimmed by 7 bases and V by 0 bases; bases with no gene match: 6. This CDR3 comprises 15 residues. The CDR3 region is CASSLDGRAGNEQFF. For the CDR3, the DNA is TGCGCCAGCAGCTTGGACGGGAGGGCCGGGAATGAGCAGTTCTTC.

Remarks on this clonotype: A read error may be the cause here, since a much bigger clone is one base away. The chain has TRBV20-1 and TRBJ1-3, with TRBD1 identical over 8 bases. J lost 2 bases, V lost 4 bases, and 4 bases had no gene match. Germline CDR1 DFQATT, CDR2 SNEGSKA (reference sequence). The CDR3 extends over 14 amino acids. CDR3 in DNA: TGCAGTGCTACAGGGGGCCCTGCTGGAAACACCATATATTTT. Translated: CSATGGPAGNTIYF.

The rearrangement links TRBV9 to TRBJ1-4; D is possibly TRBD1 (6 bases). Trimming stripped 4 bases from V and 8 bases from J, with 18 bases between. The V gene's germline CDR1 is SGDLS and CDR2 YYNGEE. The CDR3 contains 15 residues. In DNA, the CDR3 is TGTGCCAGCAGCCCCGGAGGGGGGGCGGCGGAAAAACTGTTTTTT. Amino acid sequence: CASSPGGGAAEKLFF. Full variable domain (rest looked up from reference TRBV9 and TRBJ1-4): DSGVTQTPKHLITATGQRVTLRCSPRSGDLSVYWYQQSLDQGLQFLIQYYNGEERAKGNILERFSAQQFPDLHSELNLSSLELGDSALYFCASSPGGGAAEKLFFGSGTQLSVL.

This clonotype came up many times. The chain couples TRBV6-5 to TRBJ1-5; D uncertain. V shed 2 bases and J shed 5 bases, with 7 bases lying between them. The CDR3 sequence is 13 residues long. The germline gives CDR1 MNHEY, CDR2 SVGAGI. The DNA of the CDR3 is TGTGCCAGCAGTTACCGCGAGGATCAGCCCCAGCATTTT. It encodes CASSYREDQPQHF.

For the CDR3, the DNA is TGTGCCAGCAGTTACACAAAAAGAGGAGGTGAAAAACTGTTTTTT. It codes for CASSYTKRGGEKLFF. This chain uses TRBV6-6 with TRBJ1-4; D unclear. The CDR3 has 15 amino acids. Trimming cost V 2 bases and J 7 bases, with 14 bases left between them. Germline CDR1 MNHNY, CDR2 SVGAGI (reference sequence).

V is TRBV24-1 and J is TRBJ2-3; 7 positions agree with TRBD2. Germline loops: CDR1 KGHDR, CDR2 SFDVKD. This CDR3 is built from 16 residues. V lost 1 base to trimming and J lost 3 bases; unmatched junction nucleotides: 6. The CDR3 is CATSDFKASGTDTQYF. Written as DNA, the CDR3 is TGTGCCACCAGTGATTTCAAGGCTAGCGGTACAGATACGCAGTATTTT.

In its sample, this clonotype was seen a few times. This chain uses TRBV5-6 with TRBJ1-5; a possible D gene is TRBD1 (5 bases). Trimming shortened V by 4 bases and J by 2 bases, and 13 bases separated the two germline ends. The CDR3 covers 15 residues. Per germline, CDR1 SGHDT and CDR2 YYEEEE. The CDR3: CASSPRVAGNQPQHF. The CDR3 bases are TGTGCCAGCAGCCCCAGGGTTGCGGGCAATCAGCCCCAGCATTTT.

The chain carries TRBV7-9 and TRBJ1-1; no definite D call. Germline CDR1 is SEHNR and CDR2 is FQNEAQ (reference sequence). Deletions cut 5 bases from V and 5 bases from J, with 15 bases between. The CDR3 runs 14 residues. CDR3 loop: CASSAWIEGTEAFF. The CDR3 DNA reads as TGTGCCAGCAGCGCGTGGATCGAGGGAACTGAAGCTTTCTTT.